The text below deals with one T cell receptor beta chain. Its antigen is currently unknown. The sample originates from a study of OX40 agonist ivuxolimab in advanced cancers. Study-wide points: By week 6 at 0.1 to 3.0 mg/kg, blood CD4+ and CD8+ T cells had expanded clonally. Some of the nonresponding patients also showed low levels of normalized T-cell clonal expansion.

Produced via immunoSEQ multiplex PCR; TCRdb's table is partial and in-frame only. The sample shows tens of thousands of clones, about nine tenths of them seen only once. The CDR3 contains 14 residues. Unmatched junction bases numbered 5, after V lost 8 bases and J lost 2 bases. From germline, CDR1 is SNHLY and CDR2 FYNNEI. The V and J genes are TRBV2 and TRBJ2-2; 7 bases match TRBD1. The source is an adult with an advanced solid tumor such as melanoma, head and neck, liver or kidney cancer. Specimen: CD4+ or CD8+ T cells sorted from blood, collected in a trial of the OX40 agonist ivuxolimab. CDR3 nucleotide sequence: TGTGCCAGCGGAAGACAGGGCAACACCGGGGAGCTGTTTTTT. Encoded protein: CASGRQGNTGELFF.